Shown below are 30 T cell receptor beta chains from a single sample sequenced in a study of patients and donors after allogeneic stem cell transplantation. MiXCR, applied by TCRdb to the RT-PCR reads, yields one record per CDR3 protein. The sample yields 84,000 or so distinct CDR3 sequences, about 48% seen once. The sample was blood, either unsorted or a sorted T cell fraction (not recorded which). These receptors came from a human donor who was either an allogeneic HSCT recipient or a stem cell or donor lymphocyte infusion donor (not recorded which). It is not recorded whose cells these are; they may come from a transplant donor.

This clonotype appeared once. The chain recombines TRBV9 with TRBJ2-2, with D perhaps TRBD2 (5 bases). The V end lost 4 bases, the J end lost 5 bases, and 6 bases lay between the germline ends. This CDR3 spans 12 amino acids. CDR1 and CDR2 (germline): SGDLS, YYNGEE. The chain's CDR3 is CASSRLTGELFF. CDR3 nucleotide sequence: TGTGCCAGCAGCCGACTAACCGGGGAGCTGTTTTTT.

The genes are TRBV29-1 and TRBJ1-5; TRBD1 might be the D (5 bases). Per the germline V gene, CDR1 is SQVTM and CDR2 is ANQGSEA. V was pared by 7 bases and J by 5 bases, with 15 bases between. CDR3 length: 13 residues. DNA for the CDR3: TGCAGCGCTGCGGGGGGTGTGGATCAGCCCCAGCATTTT. Its translation is CSAAGGVDQPQHF.

The CDR3 loop is CASSLRGTSNQPQHF. The CDR3, as DNA: TGTGCCAGCAGTTTAAGGGGGACGAGCAATCAGCCCCAGCATTTT. The chain links TRBV27 to TRBJ1-5; possible D gene TRBD1, 6 bases. Trimming left V 2 bases short and J 1 base short, with 9 bases between. Germline V gene data show CDR1 as MNHEY and CDR2 as SMNVEV (reference sequence). The CDR3 runs to 15 residues.

The gene calls are TRBV13 and TRBJ2-7; 10 bases fit TRBD2. Germline V gene lookup returns CDR1 PRHDT and CDR2 FYEKMQ (reference sequence). The CDR3 runs to 15 residues. Trimming cost V 5 bases and J 0 bases; bases outside gene matches: 4. The CDR3 loop is CASSIGLAVSYEQYF. The CDR3, as DNA: TGTGCCAGCAGCATCGGACTAGCGGTCTCCTACGAGCAGTACTTC.

The rearrangement links TRBV7-2 to TRBJ1-5; TRBD1 agrees at 9 bases. The CDR3 is 14 amino acids. Germline loops: CDR1 SGHTA, CDR2 FQGNSA. V gave up 5 bases and J gave up 10 bases; unmatched junction bases: 9. The CDR3 DNA reads as TGTGCCAGCAGCCGGGACAGGGACGGAACACCCCAGCATTTT. Translating gives CASSRDRDGTPQHF.

The chain has TRBV7-6 and TRBJ1-2; 9 nucleotides match TRBD1. The CDR3 spans 16 residues. The V gene's germline CDR1 is SGHVS and CDR2 FNYEAQ. V trimming: 5 bases; J trimming: 5 bases; junction bases outside the gene matches: 12. CDR3: CASSTETGGAGYGYTF. In DNA, the CDR3 is TGTGCCAGCAGCACAGAAACAGGGGGCGCTGGATATGGCTACACCTTC.

The gene calls are TRBV28 and TRBJ1-1; D is unresolved. Per germline, CDR1 MDHEN and CDR2 SYDVKM. The CDR3 totals 14 residues. The V end was cut by 2 bases, the J end by 4 bases, with 11 bases between. This chain's CDR3 is CASSLGFRATEAFF. The CDR3 nucleotides are TGTGCCAGCAGTTTAGGGTTTCGGGCCACTGAAGCTTTCTTT.

This clonotype was picked up a small number of times. The chain links TRBV29-1 to TRBJ2-3; D is possibly TRBD2 (5 bases). Trimming took 5 bases from V and 0 from J, leaving 9 bases between them. CDR1 SQVTM and CDR2 ANQGSEA come from the germline V gene. The CDR3 totals 13 residues. The CDR3 DNA sequence: TGCAGCGTTCGGGGATCTAGCACAGATACGCAGTATTTT. Amino acid sequence: CSVRGSSTDTQYF.

The chain couples TRBV20-1 to TRBJ1-1, with D possibly TRBD1 on 6 matching bases. Trimming left V 5 bases short and J 2 bases short, with 18 bases between. The CDR3 extends over 15 amino acids. The V gene's germline CDR1 is DFQATT and CDR2 SNEGSKA (reference sequence). CDR3 protein: CSASQGSLLNTEAFF. The DNA of the CDR3 is TGCAGTGCTTCGCAGGGGTCCCTATTAAACACTGAAGCTTTCTTT.

The CDR3 DNA sequence: TGTGCCAGCAGTTACAGGCCGAGGGCATCCACCGGGGAGCTGTTTTTT. This encodes CASSYRPRASTGELFF. The rearrangement joins TRBV6-5 to TRBJ2-2, with a tentative D call TRBD2 (5 bases). The V end lost 2 bases, the J end lost 4 bases, and 14 bases lay between the germline ends. Germline values: CDR1 MNHEY, CDR2 SVGAGI. The length of the CDR3 is 16 residues.

The chain is built from TRBV28 and TRBJ1-5; 7 bases align to TRBD1. The V gene's germline CDR1 is MDHEN and CDR2 SYDVKM. The CDR3 runs 15 residues. V lost 5 bases to trimming and J lost 2 bases; unmatched junction nucleotides: 6. This CDR3 is CASSATGKGNQPQHF. CDR3 in DNA: TGTGCCAGCAGTGCGACAGGGAAGGGCAATCAGCCCCAGCATTTT. Full variable domain (remainder filled in from reference TRBV28 and TRBJ1-5): DVKVTQSSRYLVKRTGEKVFLECVQDMDHENMFWYRQDPGLGLRLIYFSYDVKMKEKGDIPEGYSVSREKKERFSLILESASTNQTSMYLCASSATGKGNQPQHFGDGTRLSIL.

The rearrangement uses TRBV28 and TRBJ1-4, with a weak D call TRBD1 (6 bases). V was cut by 3 bases and J by 0 bases, with 11 bases left in between. The CDR3 consists of 16 residues. The germline V gene has CDR1 MDHEN and CDR2 SYDVKM. The DNA for the CDR3 is TGTGCCAGCAGTTTTTTCGGACAGTCAACTAATGAAAAACTGTTTTTT. As protein: CASSFFGQSTNEKLFF.

The chain uses TRBV6-5 and TRBJ1-5; D gene ambiguous. CDR3 length: 13 residues. V was shortened by 6 bases and J by 0 bases, with 6 bases between the two germline ends. Germline lookup yields CDR1 MNHEY and CDR2 SVGAGI. CDR3 DNA sequence: TGTGCCAGCAGCGCGTATAGCAATCAGCCCCAGCATTTT. Its translation is CASSAYSNQPQHF.

This clonotype was detected only a few times. V usage is TRBV12-3 or TRBV12-4 and J usage is TRBJ1-2; D remains ambiguous. Trimming took off 6 bases at V and 4 bases at J, with 12 bases between the two ends. This CDR3 region has 13 residues. The CDR3 protein is CASSLSGSYGYTF. CDR3 nucleotides: TGTGCCAGCAGCTTGTCTGGGAGCTATGGCTACACCTTC.

This clonotype has a handful of counts. The chain uses TRBV4-3 and TRBJ1-5; no firm D call. Germline assignment: CDR1 LGHNA and CDR2 YSLEER. V was clipped by 0 bases and J by 6 bases, with 9 bases between them. The CDR3 extends over 14 amino acids. The DNA of the CDR3 is TGCGCCAGCAGCCAAGATTTCAGTTCTCAGCCCCAGCATTTT. The encoded protein is CASSQDFSSQPQHF.

The gene calls are TRBV6-2 or TRBV6-3 and TRBJ2-1, with D possibly being TRBD2 (5 bases). This CDR3 contains 15 residues. Germline V gene data show CDR1 as MNHEY and CDR2 as SVGEGT. Trimming stripped 3 bases from V and 6 bases from J, with 15 bases between. The chain's CDR3 is CASSYSAGRANEQFF. The DNA of the CDR3 is TGTGCCAGCAGTTATAGCGCGGGCAGAGCCAATGAGCAGTTCTTC.

A single count supports this clonotype. At one end, the junction sequence differs from germline, possibly due to a read error. CDR3 protein: CASSFGGAYSNLPQHF. CDR3 nucleotide sequence: TGTGCCAGCAGCTTTGGCGGGGCTTATAGCAATCTGCCCCAGCATTTT. This chain links TRBV7-2 with TRBJ1-5; possibly TRBD1 for D (5 bases). There are 16 residues in the CDR3. Germline assignment: CDR1 SGHTA and CDR2 FQGNSA.

This clonotype showed up just a few times. The rearrangement joins TRBV7-2 to TRBJ1-5; D is perhaps TRBD1 (5 bases). CDR1 and CDR2 from the germline V gene are SGHTA and FQGNSA. The CDR3 sequence is 14 residues long. V was cut by 4 bases and J by 5 bases, with 12 bases left in between. CDR3 residues: CASSSQTVDQPQHF. For the CDR3, the DNA is TGTGCCAGCAGCTCCCAGACAGTGGATCAGCCCCAGCATTTT. Based on the CDR3 plus reference TRBV7-2 and TRBJ1-5, the full variable domain is GAGVSQSPSNKVTEKGKDVELRCDPISGHTALYWYRQSLGQGLEFLIYFQGNSAPDKSGLPSDRFSAERTGGSVSTLTIQRTQQEDSAVYLCASSSQTVDQPQHFGDGTRLSIL.

The chain carries TRBV10-3 and TRBJ1-1, with 9 bases that match TRBD1. The CDR3 covers 15 residues. V lost 7 bases and J lost 4; bases outside the gene matches: 10. Germline loops: CDR1 ENHRY, CDR2 SYGVKD. CDR3 DNA sequence: TGTGCCATCAAGACGGGACAGGGATTCGGCACTGAAGCTTTCTTT. Protein product: CAIKTGQGFGTEAFF.

This chain connects TRBV15 to TRBJ1-1; TRBD1 is a possible D gene (5 bases). Between the trimmed V and J ends, which lost 6 bases and 1 base, there was a span of 12 bases. From germline, CDR1 is LNHNV and CDR2 YYDKDF (reference sequence). The length of the CDR3 is 14 residues. The CDR3 sequence: CATRAGQRNTEAFF. Written as DNA, the CDR3 is TGTGCCACCAGGGCAGGGCAACGGAACACTGAAGCTTTCTTT.

V gene TRBV3-1 combines with J gene TRBJ1-2, with unresolved D. CDR3 size: 15 residues. V lost 2 bases and J 4 bases, leaving 14 bases between the germline ends. The germline V gene encodes CDR1 LGHDT and CDR2 YNNKEL (reference sequence). The chain's CDR3 is CASSQFNSRRYGYTF. The CDR3 nucleotides are TGTGCCAGCAGCCAATTCAACAGTAGGCGCTATGGCTACACCTTC. Looking up the rest from reference TRBV3-1 and TRBJ1-2 gives the full variable domain: DTAVSQTPKYLVTQMGNDKSIKCEQNLGHDTMYWYKQDSKKFLKIMFSYNNKELIINETVPNRFSPKSPDKAHLNLHINSLELGDSAVYFCASSQFNSRRYGYTFGSGTRLTVV.

This chain links TRBV12-3 or TRBV12-4 with TRBJ1-1; D not certain. CDR3 size: 13 residues. V was clipped by 7 bases and J by 4 bases, with 13 bases between them. The DNA for the CDR3 is TGTGCCAGCAAGCCTAGACACCTCACTGAAGCTTTCTTT. This sequence encodes CASKPRHLTEAFF.

The V gene is TRBV20-1, the J gene TRBJ1-1; weak D call: TRBD1 (6 bases). Germline lookup yields CDR1 DFQATT and CDR2 SNEGSKA (reference sequence). The V end was cut by 6 bases, the J end by 0 bases, with 14 bases between. The CDR3 covers 14 residues. CDR3 loop: CSAHRAGMNTEAFF. DNA for the CDR3: TGCAGTGCCCACAGGGCGGGAATGAACACTGAAGCTTTCTTT.

This chain joins TRBV6-5 and TRBJ2-7; no definite D call. The CDR3 has 13 amino acids. CDR1 and CDR2 from the germline V gene are MNHEY and SVGAGI. V lost 0 bases, J lost 2 bases, and 5 bases lay in between. CDR3 in DNA: TGTGCCAGCAGTTACTCGGGCACCTACGAGCAGTACTTC. Its protein is CASSYSGTYEQYF.

This clonotype turned up a few times. The V gene is TRBV12-3 or TRBV12-4, the J gene TRBJ1-5; TRBD1 matches 7 bases. V was pared by 3 bases and J by 4 bases, with 3 bases of the junction left unmatched. The length of the CDR3 is 14 residues. The CDR3 DNA reads TGTGCCAGCAGTTTGAAACAGGGGAATCAGCCCCAGCATTTT. Its protein is CASSLKQGNQPQHF.

The chain is built from TRBV9 and TRBJ1-1, with D maybe TRBD1 (5 bases). V shed 4 bases and J shed 5 bases, with 15 bases lying between them. Germline lookup yields CDR1 SGDLS and CDR2 YYNGEE. The CDR3 length is 14 residues. The CDR3 sequence: CASSPPGRGTEAFF. In DNA form, the CDR3 reads TGTGCCAGCAGCCCTCCGGGGCGTGGGACTGAAGCTTTCTTT.

The chain couples TRBV28 to TRBJ1-2, with 11 bases aligning to TRBD1. The CDR3 contains 16 residues. Trimming at V came to 5 bases and at J to 4 bases, leaving 9 bases not matched to a gene. CDR1 MDHEN and CDR2 SYDVKM come from the germline V gene. The CDR3 DNA follows: TGTGCCAGCAGTACGGGACAGGGGGTTTACCTCTATGGCTACACCTTC. The encoded protein is CASSTGQGVYLYGYTF.

This chain uses TRBV2 with TRBJ1-1; D not resolved. Germline CDR1 reads SNHLY; CDR2 reads FYNNEI. V lost 4 bases, J lost 2 bases, and 8 bases lay in between. The CDR3 consists of 13 residues. The CDR3 protein is CASSGRFNTEAFF. CDR3 DNA sequence: TGTGCCAGCAGTGGAAGGTTTAACACTGAAGCTTTCTTT.

This clonotype occurred a few times. CDR3 nucleotides: TGTGCCAGCAGTGACCTTCGGGGCTACACCTTC. Translated, it gives CASSDLRGYTF. The gene calls are TRBV6-5 and TRBJ1-2; no clear D gene. V was trimmed by 5 bases and J by 8 bases, leaving 9 bases between them. This CDR3 region has 11 residues. Germline V gene sequence: CDR1 MNHEY, CDR2 SVGAGI.

This clonotype came up a few times. This chain joins TRBV20-1 and TRBJ1-5; 10 bases line up with TRBD1. V shed 8 bases, J shed 1 base, and the junction held 8 bases outside the gene matches. CDR3 length equals 15 residues. The germline V gene has CDR1 DFQATT and CDR2 SNEGSKA (reference sequence). The CDR3 DNA follows: TGCAGTTCGGGACAGGGGCTTGGGAGCAATCAGCCCCAGCATTTT. This encodes CSSGQGLGSNQPQHF.